The rows below give T cell receptor beta chains drawn from one sample of a study of T cells in Graves' hyperthyroidism and ophthalmopathy. TCRdb independently ran MiXCR on the multiplex PCR reads; one entry per CDR3 protein. Among roughly 240,000 distinct CDR3 sequences listed, 16% were seen once. Sample: blood. The source is a woman between 18 and 30 years old with Graves' ophthalmopathy. Both conserved end residues are part of each CDR3. A D gene is named only where the DNA matches it firmly.

j_gene: TRBJ1-2
v_gene: TRBV7-8
d_gene: -
CDR3aa: CASSSTTLGGYTF

j_gene: TRBJ2-5
v_gene: TRBV6-1
d_gene: TRBD1
CDR3aa: CASSSFQVWTGGTSPTQETQYF

j_gene: TRBJ2-7
v_gene: TRBV5-6
d_gene: -
CDR3aa: CASSLTPSTGRQYF

j_gene: TRBJ2-1
v_gene: TRBV5-1
d_gene: -
CDR3aa: CASRLQGNEQFF

j_gene: TRBJ2-3
v_gene: TRBV30
d_gene: -
CDR3aa: CAWSERGAASTDTQYF

j_gene: TRBJ2-1
v_gene: TRBV19
d_gene: TRBD2
CDR3aa: CATKPGLAGGPSYNEQFF

j_gene: TRBJ2-5
v_gene: TRBV5-1
d_gene: -
CDR3aa: CASSSSPTTGWETQYF

j_gene: TRBJ1-1
v_gene: TRBV27
d_gene: -
CDR3aa: CASSRGGDKGAFF

j_gene: TRBJ2-5
v_gene: TRBV13
d_gene: TRBD2
CDR3aa: CASSSRLAGATQETQYF

j_gene: TRBJ1-2
v_gene: TRBV9
d_gene: TRBD1
CDR3aa: CASSVAQGENYGYTF

j_gene: TRBJ2-7
v_gene: TRBV14
d_gene: -
CDR3aa: CASSQVHYEQYF

j_gene: TRBJ2-7
v_gene: TRBV10-3
d_gene: TRBD1
CDR3aa: CAISERDSSYEQYF

j_gene: TRBJ1-5
v_gene: TRBV12-3/TRBV12-4
d_gene: -
CDR3aa: CASSSVIQSPQHF

j_gene: TRBJ1-4
v_gene: TRBV18
d_gene: -
CDR3aa: CASSPTTNEKLFF

j_gene: TRBJ2-1
v_gene: TRBV6-1
d_gene: TRBD1
CDR3aa: CASSYTGASYNEQFF

j_gene: TRBJ1-3
v_gene: TRBV7-9
d_gene: -
CDR3aa: CASSLADGNTIYF

j_gene: TRBJ1-1
v_gene: TRBV7-2
d_gene: -
CDR3aa: CASSRWMGSITEAFF

j_gene: TRBJ1-1
v_gene: TRBV6-9
d_gene: -
CDR3aa: CASSYGGGNTEAFF

j_gene: TRBJ2-1
v_gene: TRBV5-1
d_gene: TRBD2
CDR3aa: CASSLQAGAGNEQFF

j_gene: TRBJ2-5
v_gene: TRBV12-3/TRBV12-4
d_gene: TRBD2
CDR3aa: CASSFGRSGRAQETQYF

j_gene: TRBJ1-2
v_gene: TRBV11-2
d_gene: -
CDR3aa: CASSARINYGYTF

j_gene: TRBJ1-1
v_gene: TRBV18
d_gene: TRBD1
CDR3aa: CASSPVGTGGSGTEAFF

j_gene: TRBJ2-5
v_gene: TRBV29-1
d_gene: TRBD2
CDR3aa: CSVSYPGTSGRGETQYF

j_gene: TRBJ1-5
v_gene: TRBV16
d_gene: TRBD1
CDR3aa: CASSQGPGGSNQPQHF

j_gene: TRBJ2-7
v_gene: TRBV7-2
d_gene: TRBD2
CDR3aa: CASSPRGTSGLSYEQYF

j_gene: TRBJ1-2
v_gene: TRBV5-4
d_gene: TRBD1
CDR3aa: CASSLEQGGGYTF

j_gene: TRBJ1-3
v_gene: TRBV9
d_gene: -
CDR3aa: CASNLHRTYRSGDTIYF

j_gene: TRBJ2-2
v_gene: TRBV19
d_gene: -
CDR3aa: CATGAAHYTGELFF

j_gene: TRBJ1-5
v_gene: TRBV3-1
d_gene: -
CDR3aa: CASSQYGNSNQPQHF

j_gene: TRBJ2-1
v_gene: TRBV30
d_gene: -
CDR3aa: CAWSWGDPYNEQFF

j_gene: TRBJ1-1
v_gene: TRBV28
d_gene: -
CDR3aa: CASSRYRGDGNTEAFF

j_gene: TRBJ2-3
v_gene: TRBV20-1
d_gene: TRBD2
CDR3aa: CSSGSGASTDTQYF

j_gene: TRBJ2-1
v_gene: TRBV19
d_gene: -
CDR3aa: CASSIELGGHEQFF

j_gene: TRBJ1-2
v_gene: TRBV6-1
d_gene: -
CDR3aa: CASSEELDRTSGYTF

j_gene: TRBJ2-5
v_gene: TRBV20-1
d_gene: -
CDR3aa: CSAARETQYF

j_gene: TRBJ2-7
v_gene: TRBV6-1
d_gene: TRBD1
CDR3aa: CASSSQGAGSREQYF

j_gene: TRBJ1-3
v_gene: TRBV7-2
d_gene: -
CDR3aa: CASSLLAGSSGNTIYF

j_gene: TRBJ1-1
v_gene: TRBV28
d_gene: -
CDR3aa: CASSPQGWGKSESSEAFF

j_gene: TRBJ1-2
v_gene: TRBV5-6
d_gene: -
CDR3aa: CASGLGTEPYYGYTF

j_gene: TRBJ2-2
v_gene: TRBV6-1
d_gene: TRBD2
CDR3aa: CATSYLAGGPGELFF

j_gene: TRBJ2-3
v_gene: TRBV7-9
d_gene: TRBD2
CDR3aa: CASSLNSGRMTDTQYF

j_gene: TRBJ2-2
v_gene: TRBV28
d_gene: -
CDR3aa: CASSRGFYTGELFF

j_gene: TRBJ2-1
v_gene: TRBV18
d_gene: TRBD2
CDR3aa: CASHSPGTSGRYEQFF

j_gene: TRBJ2-4
v_gene: TRBV15
d_gene: TRBD1
CDR3aa: CATSRVRTGGQDIQYF

j_gene: TRBJ2-1
v_gene: TRBV19
d_gene: TRBD2
CDR3aa: CATALAGGSRNEQFF